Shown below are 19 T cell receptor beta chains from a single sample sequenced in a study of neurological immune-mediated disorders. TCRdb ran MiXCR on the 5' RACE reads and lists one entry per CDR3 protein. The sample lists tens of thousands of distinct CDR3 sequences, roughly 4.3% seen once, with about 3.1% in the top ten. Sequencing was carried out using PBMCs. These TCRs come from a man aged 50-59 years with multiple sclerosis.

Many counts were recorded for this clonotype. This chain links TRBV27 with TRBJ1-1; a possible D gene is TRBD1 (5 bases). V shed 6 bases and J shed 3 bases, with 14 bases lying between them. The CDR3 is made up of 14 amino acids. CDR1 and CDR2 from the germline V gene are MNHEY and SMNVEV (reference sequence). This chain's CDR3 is CASRWGGRDTEAFF. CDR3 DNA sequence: TGTGCCAGCAGATGGGGCGGGAGGGACACTGAAGCTTTCTTT.

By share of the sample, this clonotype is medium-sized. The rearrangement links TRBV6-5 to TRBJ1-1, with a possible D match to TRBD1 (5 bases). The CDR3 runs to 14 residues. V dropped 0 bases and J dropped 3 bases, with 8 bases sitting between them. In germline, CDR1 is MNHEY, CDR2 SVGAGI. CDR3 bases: TGTGCCAGCAGTTACTCGACAGCCTACACTGAAGCTTTCTTT. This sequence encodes CASSYSTAYTEAFF.

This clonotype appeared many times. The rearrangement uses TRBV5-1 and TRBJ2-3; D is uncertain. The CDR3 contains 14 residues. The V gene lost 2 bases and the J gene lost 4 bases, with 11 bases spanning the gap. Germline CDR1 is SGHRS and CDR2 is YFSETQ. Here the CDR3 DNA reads TGCGCCAGCAGCTTTAAAGGGTTATCAGATACGCAGTATTTT. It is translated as CASSFKGLSDTQYF.

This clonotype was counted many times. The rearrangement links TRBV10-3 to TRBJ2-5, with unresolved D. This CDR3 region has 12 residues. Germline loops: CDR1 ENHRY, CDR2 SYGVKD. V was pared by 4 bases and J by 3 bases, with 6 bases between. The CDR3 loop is CAISATEETQYF. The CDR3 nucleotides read TGTGCCATCAGTGCCACGGAAGAGACCCAGTACTTC.

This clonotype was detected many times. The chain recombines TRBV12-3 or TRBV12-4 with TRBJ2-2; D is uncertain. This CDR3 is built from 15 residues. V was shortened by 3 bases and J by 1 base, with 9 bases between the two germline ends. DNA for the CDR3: TGTGCCAGCAGTTTGGCAGGCGTGAACACCGGGGAGCTGTTTTTT. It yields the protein CASSLAGVNTGELFF.

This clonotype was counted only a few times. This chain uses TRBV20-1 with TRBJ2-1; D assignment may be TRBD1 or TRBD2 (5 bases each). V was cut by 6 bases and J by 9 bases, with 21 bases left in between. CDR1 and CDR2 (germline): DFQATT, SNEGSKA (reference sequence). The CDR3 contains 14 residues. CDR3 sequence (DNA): TGCAGTGCACAACCGGGAAAGGGACCTACTGAGCAGTTCTTC. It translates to CSAQPGKGPTEQFF.

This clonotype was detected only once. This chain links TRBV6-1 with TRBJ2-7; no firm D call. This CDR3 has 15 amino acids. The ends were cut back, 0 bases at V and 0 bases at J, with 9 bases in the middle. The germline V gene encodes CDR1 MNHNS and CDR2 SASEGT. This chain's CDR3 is CASSEAGESSYEQYF. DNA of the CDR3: TGTGCCAGCAGTGAAGCTGGGGAAAGCTCCTACGAGCAGTACTTC.

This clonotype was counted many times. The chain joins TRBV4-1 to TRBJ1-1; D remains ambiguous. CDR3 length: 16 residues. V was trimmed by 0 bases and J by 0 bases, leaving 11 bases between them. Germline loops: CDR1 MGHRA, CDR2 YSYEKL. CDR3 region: CASSQDSGSMNTEAFF. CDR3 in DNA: TGCGCCAGCAGCCAAGATTCTGGGTCCATGAACACTGAAGCTTTCTTT.

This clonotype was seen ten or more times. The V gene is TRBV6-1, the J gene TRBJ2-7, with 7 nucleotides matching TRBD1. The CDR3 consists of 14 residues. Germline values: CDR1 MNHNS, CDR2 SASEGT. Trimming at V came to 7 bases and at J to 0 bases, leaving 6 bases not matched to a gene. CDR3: CASIRGQSSYEQYF. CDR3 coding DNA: TGTGCCAGCATAAGGGGACAGAGCTCCTACGAGCAGTACTTC.

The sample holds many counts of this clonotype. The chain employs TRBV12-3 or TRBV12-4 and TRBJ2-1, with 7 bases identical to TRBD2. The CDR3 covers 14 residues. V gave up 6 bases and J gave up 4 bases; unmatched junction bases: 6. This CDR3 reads CASSTGLNYNEQFF. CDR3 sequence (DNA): TGTGCCAGCAGCACGGGACTAAATTACAATGAGCAGTTCTTC.

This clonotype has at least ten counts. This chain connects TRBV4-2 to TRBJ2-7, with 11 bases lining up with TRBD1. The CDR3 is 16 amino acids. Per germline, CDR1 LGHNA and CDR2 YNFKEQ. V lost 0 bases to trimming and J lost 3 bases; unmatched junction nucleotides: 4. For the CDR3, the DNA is TGTGCCAGCAGCCAAGAAGTTGGGACAGGGGGCTACGAGCAGTACTTC. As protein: CASSQEVGTGGYEQYF.

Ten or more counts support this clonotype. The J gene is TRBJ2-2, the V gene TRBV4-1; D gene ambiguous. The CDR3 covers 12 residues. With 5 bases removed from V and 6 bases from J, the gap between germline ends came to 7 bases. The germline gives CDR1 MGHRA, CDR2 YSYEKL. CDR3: CASSTLPGELFF. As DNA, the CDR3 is TGCGCCAGCAGCACACTACCCGGGGAGCTGTTTTTT.

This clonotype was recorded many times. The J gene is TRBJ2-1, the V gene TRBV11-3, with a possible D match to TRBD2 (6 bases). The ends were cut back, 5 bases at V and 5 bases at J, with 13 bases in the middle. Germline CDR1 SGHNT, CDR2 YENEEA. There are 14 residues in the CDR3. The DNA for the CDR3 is TGTGCCAGCAGCCAAAGCGGGCTAAACAATGAGCAGTTCTTC. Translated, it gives CASSQSGLNNEQFF.

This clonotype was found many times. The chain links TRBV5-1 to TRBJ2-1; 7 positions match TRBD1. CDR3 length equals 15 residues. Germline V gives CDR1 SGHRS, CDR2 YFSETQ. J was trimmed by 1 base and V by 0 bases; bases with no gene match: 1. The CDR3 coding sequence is TGCGCCAGCAGCTTGGAGGGACAGTCCTACAATGAGCAGTTCTTC. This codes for CASSLEGQSYNEQFF.

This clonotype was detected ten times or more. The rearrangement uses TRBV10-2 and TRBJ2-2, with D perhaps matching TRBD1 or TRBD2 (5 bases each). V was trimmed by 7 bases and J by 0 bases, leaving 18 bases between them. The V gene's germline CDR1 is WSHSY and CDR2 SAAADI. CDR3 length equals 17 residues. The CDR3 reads CASNSGRHPTNTGELFF. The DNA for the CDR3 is TGCGCCAGCAATTCGGGGCGTCACCCAACGAACACCGGGGAGCTGTTTTTT.

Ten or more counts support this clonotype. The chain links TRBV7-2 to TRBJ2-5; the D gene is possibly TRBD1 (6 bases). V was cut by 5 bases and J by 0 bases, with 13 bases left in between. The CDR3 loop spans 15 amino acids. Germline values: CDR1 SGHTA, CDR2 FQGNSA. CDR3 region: CASSITGSHQETQYF. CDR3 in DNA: TGTGCCAGCAGCATTACAGGGTCGCACCAAGAGACCCAGTACTTC.

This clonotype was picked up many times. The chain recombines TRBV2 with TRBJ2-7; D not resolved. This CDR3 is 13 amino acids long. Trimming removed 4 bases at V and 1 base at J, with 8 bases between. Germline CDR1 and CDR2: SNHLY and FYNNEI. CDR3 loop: CASSGWSSYEQYF. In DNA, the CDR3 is TGTGCCAGCAGTGGTTGGAGTTCCTACGAGCAGTACTTC.

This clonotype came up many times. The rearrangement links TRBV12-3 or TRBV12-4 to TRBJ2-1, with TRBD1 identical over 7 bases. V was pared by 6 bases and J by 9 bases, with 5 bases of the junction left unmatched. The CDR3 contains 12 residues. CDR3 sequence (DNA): TGTGCCAGCAGAGACAGGGTGGTTGAGCAGTTCTTC. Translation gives CASRDRVVEQFF.

CDR3 residues: CASSLLRLAGSGDTQYF. The CDR3 coding sequence is TGTGCCAGCAGTTTACTCCGACTAGCGGGGAGTGGGGATACGCAGTATTTT. This chain links TRBV27 with TRBJ2-3, with 11 nucleotides matching TRBD2. V gave up 2 bases and J gave up 6 bases; unmatched junction bases: 10. The CDR3 runs 17 residues. From germline, CDR1 is MNHEY and CDR2 SMNVEV (reference sequence).